The next 3 T cell receptor beta chains were all read from a single sample in a study of cytomegalovirus exposure and HLA in healthy donors. Only in-frame clones appear in the TCRdb table, and some are missing; sequencing was by immunoSEQ multiplex PCR. The data contain about 86,000 clones, around 92% of them singletons. The sample consisted of PBMCs. The receptors here all came from a man younger than 35 in good health and CMV-seronegative.

The chain recombines TRBV28 with TRBJ1-2; perhaps TRBD1 as D (6 bases). CDR3 size: 15 residues. Trimming left V 5 bases short and J 1 base short, with 14 bases between. Germline V gene lookup returns CDR1 MDHEN and CDR2 SYDVKM. CDR3 loop: CASSVPDSLNYGYTF. The CDR3, as DNA: TGTGCCAGCAGTGTACCGGACAGCCTTAACTATGGCTACACCTTC.

The chain carries TRBV5-1 and TRBJ2-7; 9 positions match TRBD2. Germline values: CDR1 SGHRS, CDR2 YFSETQ. The J segment lost 0 bases and the V segment lost 0 bases, leaving 4 bases of the junction unmatched. The CDR3 loop spans 16 amino acids. As DNA, the CDR3 is TGCGCCAGCAGCTTGGGACTAGCGGCCAGCTCCTACGAGCAGTACTTC. Residues: CASSLGLAASSYEQYF.

The V and J genes are TRBV2 and TRBJ2-3; TRBD1 matches at 8 bases. After removal of 11 bases from V and 4 bases from J, the junction contained 8 bases not matched to a gene. This CDR3 has 13 residues. Germline assignment: CDR1 SNHLY and CDR2 FYNNEI. The CDR3 DNA follows: TGTGCCGGAGGTCGGACAGGGCCAGATACGCAGTATTTT. Its protein is CAGGRTGPDTQYF.